This T cell receptor (beta chain) was documented in a study of regulatory T cells in long-lasting Graves disease. This clonotype was seen repeatedly, ten times or more. Its cognate antigen is unknown. Study-level results: Only a small sample size was used, which may have cut accuracy. Among samples with persistent disease, TRBV28, TRBJ1-2 and TRBJ2-5 were favored.

V gave up 3 bases and J gave up 0 bases, with 9 bases separating them. CDR3 length equals 15 residues. CDR1 and CDR2 (germline): SGHVS, FQNEAQ. Both iRepertoire HTBI primers and Arm-PCR of CDR3 regions were used to build the TCR beta libraries. In the authors' methods: Taken together, the samples had 55 to 70 TRBV and 14 TRBJ segments identified. Each CDR3 protein gets one entry after TCRdb re-called the multiplex PCR reads with MiXCR. The V and J calls, along with clone size, are taken from TCRdb and not from the paper's own processing. Here the sample spans hundreds of thousands of distinct CDR3 sequences, around 12% being singletons. As to time point: newly diagnosed GD, antithyroid drugs for less than 3 months. Extracted RNA from PBMCs served as the source of the TCR library. These same data were also listed under a study on T cells in Graves' hyperthyroidism and ophthalmopathy. In that study: The HTBI set primed first-round TCR CDR3 RT-PCR.

This receptor was identified in a woman aged 25-40 years with Graves disease. The material sequenced was peripheral blood mononuclear cells (PBMCs), taken at new diagnosis, from a patient treated with antithyroid drugs. The V and J genes are TRBV7-8 and TRBJ2-1; possibly TRBD1 for D (5 bases). Here the CDR3 DNA reads TGTGCCAGCAGCTTTAGGACATTCTCCTACAATGAGCAGTTCTTC. Translated: CASSFRTFSYNEQFF.